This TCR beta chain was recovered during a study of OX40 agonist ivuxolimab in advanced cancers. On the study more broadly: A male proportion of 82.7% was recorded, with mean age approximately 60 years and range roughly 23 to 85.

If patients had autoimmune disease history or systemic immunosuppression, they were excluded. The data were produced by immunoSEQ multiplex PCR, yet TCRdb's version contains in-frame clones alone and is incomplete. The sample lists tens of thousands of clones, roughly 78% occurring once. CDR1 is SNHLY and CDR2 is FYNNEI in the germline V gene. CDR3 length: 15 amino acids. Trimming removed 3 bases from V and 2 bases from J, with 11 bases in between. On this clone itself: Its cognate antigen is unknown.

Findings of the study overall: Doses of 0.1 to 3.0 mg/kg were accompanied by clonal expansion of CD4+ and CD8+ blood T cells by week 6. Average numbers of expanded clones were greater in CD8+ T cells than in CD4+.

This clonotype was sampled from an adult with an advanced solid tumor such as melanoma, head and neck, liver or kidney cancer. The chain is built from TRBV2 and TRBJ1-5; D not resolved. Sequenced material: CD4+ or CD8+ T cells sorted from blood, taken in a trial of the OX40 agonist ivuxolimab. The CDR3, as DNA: TGTGCCAGCAGTGAGGAAAGTACAGGCAATCAGCCCCAGCATTTT. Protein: CASSEESTGNQPQHF.